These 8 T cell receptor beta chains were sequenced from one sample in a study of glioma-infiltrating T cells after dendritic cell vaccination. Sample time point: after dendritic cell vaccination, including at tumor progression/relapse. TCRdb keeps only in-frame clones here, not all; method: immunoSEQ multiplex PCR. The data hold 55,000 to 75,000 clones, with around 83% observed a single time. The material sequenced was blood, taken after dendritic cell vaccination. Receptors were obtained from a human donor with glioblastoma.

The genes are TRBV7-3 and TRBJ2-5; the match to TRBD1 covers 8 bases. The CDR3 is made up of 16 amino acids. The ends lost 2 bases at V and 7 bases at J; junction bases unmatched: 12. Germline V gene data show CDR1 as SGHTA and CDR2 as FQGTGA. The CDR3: CASSLSGQGQGGTQYF. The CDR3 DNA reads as TGTGCCAGCAGCTTATCCGGACAGGGTCAAGGTGGGACCCAGTACTTC.

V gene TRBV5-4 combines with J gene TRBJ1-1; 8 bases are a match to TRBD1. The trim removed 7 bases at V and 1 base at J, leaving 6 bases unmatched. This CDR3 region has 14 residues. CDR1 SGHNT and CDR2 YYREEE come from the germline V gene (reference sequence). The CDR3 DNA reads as TGTGCCAGCGGTAGGACAGGGTCGAACACTGAAGCTTTCTTT. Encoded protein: CASGRTGSNTEAFF.

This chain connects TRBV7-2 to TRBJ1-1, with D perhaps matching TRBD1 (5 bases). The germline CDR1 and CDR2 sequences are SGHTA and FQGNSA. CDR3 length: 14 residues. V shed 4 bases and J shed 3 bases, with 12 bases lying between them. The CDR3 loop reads CASSWGEEDTEAFF. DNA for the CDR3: TGTGCCAGCAGCTGGGGGGAGGAGGACACTGAAGCTTTCTTT.

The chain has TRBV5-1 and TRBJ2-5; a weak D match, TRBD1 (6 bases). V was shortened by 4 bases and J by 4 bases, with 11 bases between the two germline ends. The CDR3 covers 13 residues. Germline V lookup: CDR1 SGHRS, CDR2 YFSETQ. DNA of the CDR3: TGCGCCAGCAGCCCCACAGGGTTAGAGACCCAGTACTTC. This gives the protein CASSPTGLETQYF.

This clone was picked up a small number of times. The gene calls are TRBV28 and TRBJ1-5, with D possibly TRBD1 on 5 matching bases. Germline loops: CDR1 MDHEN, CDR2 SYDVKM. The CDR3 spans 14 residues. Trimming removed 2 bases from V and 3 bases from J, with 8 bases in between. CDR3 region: CASSLQGINQPQHF. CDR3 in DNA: TGTGCCAGCAGTTTACAGGGAATCAATCAGCCCCAGCATTTT.

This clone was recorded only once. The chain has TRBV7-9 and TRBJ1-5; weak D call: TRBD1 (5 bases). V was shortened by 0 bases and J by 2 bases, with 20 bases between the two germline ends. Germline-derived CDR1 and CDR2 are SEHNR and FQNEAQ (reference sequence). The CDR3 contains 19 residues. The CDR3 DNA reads TGTGCCAGCAGCTTAGCCGACAGATCCCAACCATTTGGCAATCAGCCCCAGCATTTT. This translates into CASSLADRSQPFGNQPQHF.

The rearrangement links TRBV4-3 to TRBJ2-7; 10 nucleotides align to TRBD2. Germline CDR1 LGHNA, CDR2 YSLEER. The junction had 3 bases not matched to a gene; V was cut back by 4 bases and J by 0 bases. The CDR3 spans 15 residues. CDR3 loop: CASSLLAGDSYEQYF. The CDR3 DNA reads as TGCGCCAGCAGCCTCCTAGCGGGGGACTCCTACGAGCAGTACTTC.

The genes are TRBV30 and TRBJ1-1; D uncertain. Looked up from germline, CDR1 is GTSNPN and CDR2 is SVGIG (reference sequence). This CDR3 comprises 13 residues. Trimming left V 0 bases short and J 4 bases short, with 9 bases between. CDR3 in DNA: TGTGCCTGGAGTGTCGGAGGGATCACTGAAGCTTTCTTT. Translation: CAWSVGGITEAFF.